These 7 T cell receptor beta chains were sequenced from one sample in a study of T cell responses to AZD1222 COVID-19 vaccine. Method: immunoSEQ multiplex PCR; TCRdb's copy keeps in-frame clones and lacks some. This table holds 110,000 to 150,000 clones, 80% to 90% found once. The sample consisted of peripheral blood, taken on day 0 of AZD1222 vaccination. The receptors shown here come from an adult in good health.

The chain employs TRBV3-1 (or the pseudogene TRBV3-2) and TRBJ2-3; TRBD2 matches at 9 bases. Germline CDR1 is LGHDT and CDR2 is YNNKEL (reference sequence). The CDR3 covers 16 residues. The J segment lost 1 base and the V segment lost 5 bases, leaving 7 bases of the junction unmatched. CDR3 in DNA: TGTGCCAGCAGCTCTGGCGGGGGGGCCGGCACAGATACGCAGTATTTT. Translation gives CASSSGGGAGTDTQYF.

This chain joins TRBV12-5 and TRBJ2-7; TRBD2 is a possible D gene (10 bases). The germline V gene encodes CDR1 LGHNT and CDR2 FRNRAP. V lost 3 bases to trimming and J lost 0 bases, with 33 bases between them. The CDR3 is 22 amino acids. The CDR3 protein is CASGFDGTGRGLAGVLSYEQYF. CDR3 sequence (DNA): TGTGCTAGTGGTTTCGACGGGACAGGGAGGGGCCTAGCGGGGGTACTCTCCTACGAGCAGTACTTC. The variable domain in full, completed from reference TRBV12-5 and TRBJ2-7, reads DARVTQTPRHKVTEMGQEVTMRCQPILGHNTVFWYRQTMMQGLELLAYFRNRAPLDDSGMPKDRFSAEMPDATLATLKIQPSEPRDSAVYFCASGFDGTGRGLAGVLSYEQYFGPGTRLTVT.

The V call is TRBV20-1, the J call TRBJ2-7; D remains ambiguous. Germline V lookup: CDR1 DFQATT, CDR2 SNEGSKA (reference sequence). The CDR3 spans 11 residues. V lost 5 bases to trimming and J lost 2 bases, with 7 bases between them. The CDR3 bases are TGCAGTGCTCCCCGGACCTACGAGCAGTACTTC. Amino acids: CSAPRTYEQYF.

Note on this clone: Other DNA variants within this sample encode the same CDR3. This rearrangement joins TRBV12-3 or TRBV12-4 to TRBJ1-1, with unresolved D. Deletions cut 3 bases from V and 1 base from J, with 6 bases between. The CDR3 length is 13 residues. The DNA for the CDR3 is TGTGCCAGCAGTTTGGGAGAGAACACTGAAGCTTTCTTT. It specifies CASSLGENTEAFF.

This chain connects TRBV19 to TRBJ2-7; D gene uncertain. Per the germline V gene, CDR1 is LNHDA and CDR2 is SQIVND (reference sequence). Trimming took 1 base from V and 3 from J, leaving 13 bases between them. The CDR3 has 15 residues. The CDR3 region is CASSIAADTFYEQYF. DNA for the CDR3: TGTGCCAGTAGTATAGCGGCGGATACCTTCTACGAGCAGTACTTC.

The chain employs TRBV6-5 and TRBJ2-7; D possibly corresponds to TRBD2 (6 bases). In germline, CDR1 is MNHEY, CDR2 SVGAGI. The germline V and J ends were trimmed by 2 bases and 0 bases, with 11 bases remaining between them. The CDR3 sequence is 15 residues long. For the CDR3, the DNA is TGTGCCAGCAGTTACGGAGGGCTGATCTCCTACGAGCAGTACTTC. Translated: CASSYGGLISYEQYF.

The chain couples TRBV12-3 or TRBV12-4 to TRBJ1-1; TRBD1 is a possible D gene (6 bases). Trimming took off 8 bases at V and 0 bases at J, with 10 bases between the two ends. This CDR3 is 13 amino acids long. DNA of the CDR3: TGTGCCAGCCGAGGGGGTATGAACACTGAAGCTTTCTTT. Translating gives CASRGGMNTEAFF.